A single sample is the source of the 25 T cell receptor beta chains below, sequenced in a study of blood T cells in healthy people across ages. For the second PCR, which ran for about 7 to 11 cycles, a sample-barcoded 5' primer and a J-beta primer mix were used. TCRdb used MiXCR to reprocess the 5' RACE reads, holding one entry per CDR3 protein. The sample contains 1 million to 1.2 million distinct CDR3 sequences, roughly two fifths of which appear only once. Sequencing used blood. These receptors came from a man in his late teens or twenties in good health.

The chain couples TRBV19 to TRBJ1-5, with unresolved D. Per the germline V gene, CDR1 is LNHDA and CDR2 is SQIVND (reference sequence). The CDR3 consists of 12 residues. Trimming cost V 6 bases and J 3 bases, with 6 bases left between them. The CDR3 loop reads CASRLTNQPQHF. DNA for the CDR3: TGTGCCAGTAGACTAACCAATCAGCCCCAGCATTTT.

Remarks on this clonotype: A read error may be the cause here, since a much bigger clone is one base away. The gene calls are TRBV29-1 and TRBJ2-3, with TRBD1 as a possible D gene (6 bases). CDR1 and CDR2 from the germline V gene are SQVTM and ANQGSEA. The CDR3 is 13 residues long. The CDR3 loop reads CSVANRATDAQYF. The CDR3 nucleotides read TGCAGCGTTGCTAACAGGGCAACAGATGCGCAGTATTTT.

This clonotype was seen once. The V call is TRBV5-1, the J call TRBJ1-1; no definite D call. Trimming left V 9 bases short and J 0 bases short, with 12 bases between. CDR3 length: 13 amino acids. From germline, CDR1 is SGHRS and CDR2 YFSETQ. CDR3 DNA: TGCGCCACCTCGAAGGGAGTGAACACTGAAGCTTTCTTT. As protein: CATSKGVNTEAFF.

This chain links TRBV7-2 with TRBJ1-2, with unresolved D. The CDR3 length is 14 residues. Trimming stripped 1 base from V and 4 bases from J, with 10 bases between. CDR1 is SGHTA and CDR2 is FQGNSA in the germline V gene. CDR3 nucleotide sequence: TGTGCCAGCAGCTTAGAGTGGCAGCGCTATGGCTACACCTTC. Translated, it gives CASSLEWQRYGYTF. Combining the CDR3 with reference TRBV7-2 and TRBJ1-2 gives the whole variable domain GAGVSQSPSNKVTEKGKDVELRCDPISGHTALYWYRQSLGQGLEFLIYFQGNSAPDKSGLPSDRFSAERTGGSVSTLTIQRTQQEDSAVYLCASSLEWQRYGYTFGSGTRLTVV.

The rearrangement joins TRBV3-1 to TRBJ2-6; the match to TRBD1 covers 7 bases. V trimming: 3 bases; J trimming: 0 bases; junction bases outside the gene matches: 8. The CDR3 loop spans 18 amino acids. Germline V gene lookup returns CDR1 LGHDT and CDR2 YNNKEL (reference sequence). The CDR3 nucleotides are TGTGCCAGCAGCCAGAACAGGGGCCCCTACTCTGGGGCCAACGTCCTGACTTTC. This gives the protein CASSQNRGPYSGANVLTF.

This clonotype was seen only a few times. DNA for the CDR3: TGTGCCAGCGAGTGGGAGTCCAACTACGAGCAGTACTTC. Protein: CASEWESNYEQYF. V is TRBV7-9 and J is TRBJ2-1, with TRBD2 as a possible D gene (5 bases). The closer fit of TRBJ2-7 to the DNA end suggests the J call may be wrong. The germline V gene has CDR1 SEHNR and CDR2 FQNEAQ (reference sequence). CDR3 length: 13 residues.

This clonotype was counted between two and nine times. The germline gene is not matched at one end of the junction; a read error may be the cause. V usage is TRBV4-3 and J usage is TRBJ1-5; TRBD1 is a possible D gene (6 bases). The length of the CDR3 is 15 residues. Germline V gene data show CDR1 as LGHNA and CDR2 as YSLEER. For the CDR3, the DNA is TGTGCCAGCAGCCAAGGGGGATCGGGCAATCAGCCCCAGCATTTT. Translation: CASSQGGSGNQPQHF.

The CDR3 DNA sequence: TGTGCCAGCAGCATACAGGGGGGAGATTACAATGAGCAGTTCTTC. Its translation is CASSIQGGDYNEQFF. The chain combines TRBV7-2 with TRBJ2-1; 8 bases align to TRBD1. Germline CDR1 SGHTA, CDR2 FQGNSA. This CDR3 has 15 residues. Trimming took 5 bases from V and 4 from J; bases not matched to a gene: 7.

This chain joins TRBV9 and TRBJ2-1; TRBD2 is a possible D gene (5 bases). The CDR3 covers 17 residues. The V gene lost 3 bases and the J gene lost 0 bases, with 16 bases spanning the gap. Germline V lookup: CDR1 SGDLS, CDR2 YYNGEE. Here the CDR3 DNA reads TGTGCCAGCAGCGGCCAGGACTTACTTAGCTCCTACAATGAGCAGTTCTTC. Translation: CASSGQDLLSSYNEQFF.

The chain joins TRBV13 to TRBJ1-1; perhaps TRBD1 as D (5 bases). The germline gives CDR1 PRHDT, CDR2 FYEKMQ (reference sequence). V was shortened by 3 bases and J by 1 base, with 9 bases between the two germline ends. The CDR3 sequence is 14 residues long. CDR3 sequence reads: CASSFPQENTEAFF. The CDR3 DNA is TGTGCCAGCAGCTTTCCACAGGAGAACACTGAAGCTTTCTTT.

V and J are TRBV7-2 and TRBJ2-3; 12 bases align to TRBD2. V was clipped by 6 bases and J by 6 bases; unmatched bases: 7. The CDR3 has 15 residues. Germline assignment: CDR1 SGHTA and CDR2 FQGNSA. The DNA of the CDR3 is TGTGCCAGCAGACCAACTAGCGGGGGGTCCGATACGCAGTATTTT. Translating gives CASRPTSGGSDTQYF.

This clonotype was observed a few times. The genes are TRBV4-3 and TRBJ2-1; perhaps TRBD2 as D (6 bases). The CDR3 sequence is 15 residues long. Germline assignment: CDR1 LGHNA and CDR2 YSLEER. V shed 0 bases and J shed 5 bases, with 11 bases lying between them. Here the CDR3 DNA reads TGCGCCAGCAGCCAAGATCGGGGGTGGAACAATGAGCAGTTCTTC. It yields the protein CASSQDRGWNNEQFF.

This clonotype was counted a few times. This chain joins TRBV4-1 and TRBJ1-4; D is possibly TRBD1 (5 bases). CDR1 is MGHRA and CDR2 is YSYEKL in the germline V gene. V gave up 1 base and J gave up 8 bases, with 14 bases separating them. CDR3 size: 15 residues. CDR3 nucleotides: TGCGCCAGCAGCCAAGTTCTCAGGGAGGGGGAAAAACTGTTTTTT. Translating gives CASSQVLREGEKLFF.

Points on this clonotype: A clone one base away is much larger, so this may be a read error. V is TRBV4-3 and J is TRBJ2-5, with 9 bases lining up with TRBD1. Germline V gives CDR1 LGHNA, CDR2 YSLEER. The CDR3 extends over 14 amino acids. The CDR3 DNA is TGCGCCAGCTGCCAGACAGGGGGACAAGAGACCCAGTACTTC. It specifies CASCQTGGQETQYF.

The chain recombines TRBV27 with TRBJ2-1; D is uncertain. The V end was cut by 6 bases, the J end by 0 bases, with 9 bases between. In germline, CDR1 is MNHEY, CDR2 SMNVEV (reference sequence). The length of the CDR3 is 14 residues. The CDR3 protein is CASSRTYSYNEQFF. CDR3 coding DNA: TGTGCCAGCAGCCGTACTTACTCCTACAATGAGCAGTTCTTC.

This clonotype was observed a handful of times. The chain couples TRBV6-5 to TRBJ1-2; perhaps TRBD1 as D (5 bases). Per germline, CDR1 MNHEY and CDR2 SVGAGI. V gave up 0 bases and J gave up 2 bases, with 10 bases separating them. The CDR3 is made up of 15 amino acids. CDR3 sequence reads: CASSYSGVGNYGYTF. For the CDR3, the DNA is TGTGCCAGCAGTTACTCGGGGGTGGGGAACTATGGCTACACCTTC.

On this clonotype: Germline and junction disagree at one end, which may indicate a read error. V gene TRBV20-1 combines with J gene TRBJ1-1; D is possibly TRBD1 (6 bases). The germline V gene has CDR1 DFQATT and CDR2 SNEGSKA (reference sequence). The CDR3 covers 11 residues. This chain's CDR3 is CSGTGDTVAFF. The CDR3 DNA follows: TGCAGTGGCACGGGGGACACTGTAGCTTTCTTT.

This chain uses TRBV12-3 or TRBV12-4 with TRBJ1-2; 9 bases align to TRBD1. V shed 4 bases and J 4 bases; nucleotides not matched to a gene: 7. The CDR3 covers 15 residues. The DNA of the CDR3 is TGTGCCAGCAGTTCTACAGGGGGCGGGGGCTATGGCTACACCTTC. This gives the protein CASSSTGGGGYGYTF.

The chain is built from TRBV13 and TRBJ2-2, with unresolved D. The CDR3 extends over 16 amino acids. The ends were cut back, 2 bases at V and 1 base at J, with 11 bases in the middle. CDR1 is PRHDT and CDR2 is FYEKMQ in the germline V gene (reference sequence). CDR3 nucleotides: TGTGCCAGCAGCTTAAGGGCGGCAAAGAACACCGGGGAGCTGTTTTTT. Translated, it gives CASSLRAAKNTGELFF.

This clonotype was counted only a few times. This chain uses TRBV6-5 with TRBJ2-1, with TRBD1 matching 7 bases. J gave up 1 base and V 2 bases, and 5 bases lay outside the gene matches. Germline values: CDR1 MNHEY, CDR2 SVGAGI. The CDR3 totals 16 residues. In DNA, the CDR3 is TGTGCCAGCAGTTACAATGGCAGGGGGTCCTACAATGAGCAGTTCTTC. This sequence encodes CASSYNGRGSYNEQFF.

CDR3 sequence reads: CASSVAPSGGLNEQFF. CDR3 nucleotides: TGTGCCAGCAGCGTAGCTCCTAGCGGGGGGTTAAATGAGCAGTTCTTC. The rearrangement uses TRBV9 and TRBJ2-1; 11 nucleotides agree with TRBD2. Per the germline V gene, CDR1 is SGDLS and CDR2 is YYNGEE. This CDR3 region has 16 residues. J lost 7 bases, V lost 0 bases, and 6 bases had no gene match.

J is TRBJ2-5 and V is TRBV7-9; D call uncertain. V was pared by 4 bases and J by 11 bases, with 20 bases between. CDR3 length: 14 residues. From germline, CDR1 is SEHNR and CDR2 FQNEAQ (reference sequence). This CDR3 reads CASSSSAGYNEQYF. In DNA, the CDR3 is TGTGCCAGCAGCTCCTCCGCCGGATACAATGAGCAGTACTTC.

The chain links TRBV6-6 to TRBJ2-3; 7 bases are a match to TRBD2. With V trimmed by 5 bases and J by 6 bases, 14 bases remained unmatched. In germline, CDR1 is MNHNY, CDR2 SVGAGI (reference sequence). This CDR3 comprises 16 residues. CDR3 sequence: CASSPFRLAGSDTQYF. The CDR3 DNA is TGTGCCAGCAGTCCCTTTAGACTAGCTGGATCGGATACGCAGTATTTT.

The chain couples TRBV7-9 to TRBJ2-3; maybe TRBD1 (5 bases). The germline V and J ends were trimmed by 5 bases and 3 bases, with 18 bases remaining between them. The CDR3 length is 16 residues. Germline V lookup: CDR1 SEHNR, CDR2 FQNEAQ (reference sequence). In DNA, the CDR3 is TGTGCCAGCAGCCCAAGAGTGGGCAGGGATACAGATACGCAGTATTTT. Amino acid sequence: CASSPRVGRDTDTQYF.

This sequence joins TRBV12-3 or TRBV12-4 and TRBJ2-2; perhaps TRBD2 as D (5 bases). The CDR3 length is 13 residues. Trimming stripped 5 bases from V and 7 bases from J, with 11 bases between. The CDR3 sequence is CASSISGGGELFF. The CDR3, as DNA: TGTGCCAGCAGTATAAGCGGTGGCGGGGAGCTGTTTTTT.